The 7 T cell receptor beta chains presented below share a single source sample, sequenced in a study of OX40 agonist ivuxolimab in advanced cancers. Assay: immunoSEQ multiplex PCR; the TCRdb copy retains only in-frame clones and omits some. This sample has 40,000 to 50,000 clones, with around 90% found just once. The material sequenced was CD4+ or CD8+ T cells sorted from blood, taken in a trial of the OX40 agonist ivuxolimab. These receptors came from an adult with an advanced solid tumor such as melanoma, head and neck, liver or kidney cancer.

The chain couples TRBV11-2 to TRBJ1-4; tentative D call: TRBD1 (6 bases). Germline V lookup: CDR1 SGHAT, CDR2 FQNNGV. V was trimmed by 6 bases and J by 2 bases, leaving 13 bases between them. The CDR3 is 15 residues long. The DNA of the CDR3 is TGTGCCAGCAGGGTTCGGGGGGCTACTAATGAAAAACTGTTTTTT. This gives the protein CASRVRGATNEKLFF.

This chain joins TRBV5-4 and TRBJ2-7; maybe TRBD2 (7 bases). The CDR3 sequence is 17 residues long. V was clipped by 5 bases and J by 5 bases, with 26 bases between them. Germline V CDR1 and CDR2: SGHNT, YYREEE (reference sequence). Written as DNA, the CDR3 is TGTGCCAGCAGAGACTCTAAATCGGGGGGCGCCGGACACGAGCAGTACTTC. Residues: CASRDSKSGGAGHEQYF.

The V call is TRBV4-3, the J call TRBJ2-1; 7 nucleotides match TRBD2. The germline V gene encodes CDR1 LGHNA and CDR2 YSLEER. This CDR3 comprises 15 residues. With V trimmed by 3 bases and J by 4 bases, 6 bases remained unmatched. In nucleotides, the CDR3 is TGCGCCAGCAGCCAGTCCCTAGCGGATTACAATGAGCAGTTCTTC. As protein: CASSQSLADYNEQFF.

The genes are TRBV7-9 and TRBJ1-2; a possible D gene is TRBD1 (5 bases). Per germline, CDR1 SEHNR and CDR2 FQNEAQ (reference sequence). V was shortened by 5 bases and J by 2 bases, with 9 bases between the two germline ends. This CDR3 is 13 amino acids long. CDR3 coding DNA: TGTGCCAGCAGCCAGGGCCAGAACTATGGCTACACCTTC. This gives the protein CASSQGQNYGYTF.

This clone has just one count. V is TRBV18 and J is TRBJ1-6, with D possibly being TRBD1 (6 bases). Trimming removed 3 bases from V and 5 bases from J, with 17 bases in between. The CDR3 spans 17 residues. Germline CDR1 reads KGHSH; CDR2 reads LQKENI. CDR3 sequence reads: CASSPRTRTADNSPLHF. CDR3 nucleotides: TGTGCCAGCTCACCCCGTACCCGGACAGCTGATAATTCACCCCTCCACTTT.

This chain connects TRBV11-3 to TRBJ1-6, with TRBD1 matching over 10 bases. Trimming at V came to 5 bases and at J to 8 bases, leaving 6 bases not matched to a gene. There are 15 residues in the CDR3. Per germline, CDR1 SGHNT and CDR2 YENEEA. CDR3 bases: TGTGCCAGCAGCAGGCGGACAGGGGGTTATTCACCCCTCCACTTT. It codes for CASSRRTGGYSPLHF.

The gene calls are TRBV29-1 and TRBJ2-3; possibly TRBD2 for D (5 bases). The CDR3 is made up of 14 amino acids. The germline gives CDR1 SQVTM, CDR2 ANQGSEA. V was cut by 6 bases and J by 2 bases, with 15 bases left in between. In nucleotides, the CDR3 is TGCAGCGTCCTACGAGGGAGTTCCACAGATACGCAGTATTTT. It translates to CSVLRGSSTDTQYF.